This T cell receptor beta chain was found in a study of T-cell reconstitution after alpha-beta-depleted transplantation in children. Trimming pared 6 bases from V and 0 bases from J, leaving 9 bases between. This CDR3 has 14 amino acids. In germline, CDR1 is LNHDA, CDR2 SQIVND (reference sequence). Preparation of the TCRbeta library involved a method that used unique molecular identifiers. TCRdb recomputed calls from the PCR reads with MiXCR, one row per CDR3 protein. The sample contains more than 85,000 distinct CDR3 sequences, around a tenth of which appear only once. The chain joins TRBV19 to TRBJ1-5; D unclear. The sequence was collected from a human donor who donated a stem cell graft to a child with acute lymphoblastic leukemia. The sequencing used PBMCs from the stem cell graft donor, collected from the stem cell graft. The CDR3 reads CASSVQVSNQPQHF. CDR3 in DNA: TGTGCCAGTAGCGTTCAGGTTAGCAATCAGCCCCAGCATTTT.